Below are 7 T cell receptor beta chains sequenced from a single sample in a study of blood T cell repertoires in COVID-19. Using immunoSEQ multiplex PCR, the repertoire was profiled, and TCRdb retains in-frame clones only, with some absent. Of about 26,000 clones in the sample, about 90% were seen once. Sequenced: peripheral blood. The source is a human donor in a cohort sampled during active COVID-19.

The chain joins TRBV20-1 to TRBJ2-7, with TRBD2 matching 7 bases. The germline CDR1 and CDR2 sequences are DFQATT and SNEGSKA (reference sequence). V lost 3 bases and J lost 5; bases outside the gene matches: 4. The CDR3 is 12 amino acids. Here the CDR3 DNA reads TGCAGTGCTAGTGGGCTAGCGGACGAGCAGTACTTC. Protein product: CSASGLADEQYF.

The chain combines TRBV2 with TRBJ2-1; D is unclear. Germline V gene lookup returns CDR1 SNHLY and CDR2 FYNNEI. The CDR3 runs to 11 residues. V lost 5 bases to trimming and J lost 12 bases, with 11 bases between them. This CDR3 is CASSQATGQFF. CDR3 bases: TGTGCCAGCAGTCAGGCTACCGGGCAGTTCTTC.

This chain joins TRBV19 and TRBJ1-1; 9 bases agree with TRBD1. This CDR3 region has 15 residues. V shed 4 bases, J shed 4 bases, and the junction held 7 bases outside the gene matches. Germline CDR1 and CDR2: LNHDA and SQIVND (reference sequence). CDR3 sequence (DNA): TGTGCCAGTAGTAACAGTCAGACAGGGGGCACTGAAGCTTTCTTT. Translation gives CASSNSQTGGTEAFF.

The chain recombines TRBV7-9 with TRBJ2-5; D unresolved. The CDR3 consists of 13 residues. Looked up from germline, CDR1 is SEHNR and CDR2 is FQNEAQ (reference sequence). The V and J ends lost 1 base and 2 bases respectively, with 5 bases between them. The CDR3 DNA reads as TGTGCCAGCAGCTTAGGAGTACAAGAGACCCAGTACTTC. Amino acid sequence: CASSLGVQETQYF.

In DNA, the CDR3 is TGTGCCAGCAGGAAGGGACAGCAAACCTACGAGCAGTACTTC. Protein sequence: CASRKGQQTYEQYF. The chain carries TRBV2 and TRBJ2-7; 7 nucleotides match TRBD1. Germline-derived CDR1 and CDR2 are SNHLY and FYNNEI. V lost 6 bases, J lost 2 bases, and 7 bases stayed unmatched. The CDR3 is 14 residues long.

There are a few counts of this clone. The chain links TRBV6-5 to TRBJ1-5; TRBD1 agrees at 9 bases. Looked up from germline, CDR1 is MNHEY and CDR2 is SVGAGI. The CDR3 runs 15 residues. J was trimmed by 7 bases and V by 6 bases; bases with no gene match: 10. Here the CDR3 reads CASSGGDREVQPQHF. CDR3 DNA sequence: TGTGCCAGCAGCGGGGGGGACAGGGAGGTGCAGCCCCAGCATTTT.

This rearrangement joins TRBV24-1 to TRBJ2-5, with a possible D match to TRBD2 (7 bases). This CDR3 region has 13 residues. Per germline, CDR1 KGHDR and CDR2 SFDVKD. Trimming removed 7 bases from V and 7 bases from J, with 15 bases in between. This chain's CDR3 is CATSAGAEGTQYF. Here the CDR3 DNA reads TGTGCCACCAGCGCGGGGGCAGAAGGGACCCAGTACTTC.